A selection of T cell receptor beta chains follows, all from one sample in a study of monozygotic twins with cystic fibrosis. Clones were read by immunoSEQ multiplex PCR, and TCRdb kept only the in-frame ones, dropping some. Altogether around 29,000 clones are present, 70% to 90% being singletons, with the ten largest covering roughly 0.9%. Sequences were obtained from blood. These receptors all stem from a girl aged 2 to 10 with cystic fibrosis. CDR3s include the opening cysteine and the closing phenylalanine or tryptophan. D genes are given only for firm matches. Some rows mark clone size as missing; the rest say once, few, many or name a class of expanded clone.

V gene	D gene	J gene	clone size	CDR3 protein	CDR3 DNA
TRBV5-1	TRBD2	TRBJ2-3	-	CASSLTSGSRNTDTQYF	TGCGCCAGCAGCTTGACTAGCGGGAGTCGGAACACAGATACGCAGTATTTT
TRBV19	-	TRBJ1-5	-	CASATGSNQPQHF	TGTGCCAGCGCTACAGGGAGCAATCAGCCCCAGCATTTT
TRBV29-1	TRBD2	TRBJ2-7	-	CSVSPGLAGGPSYF	TGCAGCGTTTCCCCGGGACTAGCGGGAGGGCCTTCGTACTTC
TRBV29-1	-	TRBJ1-2	-	CSVATGNYGYTF	TGCAGCGTGGCAACAGGGAACTATGGCTACACCTTC
TRBV27	-	TRBJ2-3	-	CASSLYITDTQYF	TGTGCCAGCAGTTTATATATCACAGATACGCAGTATTTT
TRBV6-9	-	TRBJ1-2	-	CASRLRGYTF	TGTGCCAGCAGACTTCGGGGCTACACCTTC
TRBV4-1	-	TRBJ1-5	-	CASSQYSGSLKHF	TGCGCCAGCAGCCAATACTCGGGCTCCTTAAAGCATTTT
TRBV30	-	TRBJ1-3	-	CAWRRPSGNTIYF	TGTGCCTGGAGACGACCCTCTGGAAACACCATATATTTT
TRBV4-1	-	TRBJ1-3	-	CASSQDKGNTIYF	TGCGCCAGCAGCCAAGATAAGGGAAACACCATATATTTT
TRBV9	TRBD1	TRBJ1-3	-	CASSVSLQGGNTIYF	TGTGCCAGCAGCGTTTCATTACAGGGGGGAAACACCATATATTTT
TRBV5-4	-	TRBJ1-1	-	CASRKRGGPMNTEAFF	TGTGCCAGCAGGAAACGCGGGGGGCCTATGAACACTGAAGCTTTCTTT
TRBV29-1	TRBD1	TRBJ1-2	-	CSAEGRQGALGYTF	TGCAGCGCTGAGGGGAGGCAGGGGGCTCTTGGCTACACCTTC
TRBV7-9	-	TRBJ1-4	-	CASSTHGRNEKLFF	TGTGCCAGCAGCACCCACGGTCGAAATGAAAAACTGTTTTTT
TRBV5-5	-	TRBJ1-6	-	CASSPEEGRPNSPLHF	TGTGCCAGCAGCCCGGAGGAGGGGAGACCTAACTCACCCCTCCACTTT
TRBV5-6	-	TRBJ2-6	once	CASSLGIYEARANVLTF	TGTGCCAGCAGCTTGGGAATATACGAGGCTAGGGCCAACGTCCTGACTTTC
TRBV5-1	-	TRBJ2-3	-	CASTELNTDTQYF	TGCGCCAGCACGGAACTTAACACAGATACGCAGTATTTT
TRBV30	TRBD1	TRBJ2-2	-	CARQGAGNSGELFF	TGTGCCCGGCAGGGGGCGGGGAACTCCGGGGAGCTGTTTTTT
TRBV4-1	-	TRBJ1-5	-	CASSLGYSNQPQHF	TGCGCCAGCAGCCTCGGGTATAGCAATCAGCCCCAGCATTTT
TRBV27	-	TRBJ2-6	-	CASSLFGESGANVLTF	TGTGCCAGCAGTTTATTCGGTGAATCTGGGGCCAACGTCCTGACTTTC
TRBV5-4	-	TRBJ2-2	-	CASRRTVNTGELFF	TGTGCCAGCAGGAGAACAGTGAACACCGGGGAGCTGTTTTTT
TRBV27	TRBD2	TRBJ2-1	-	CASRLAGGYEQFF	TGTGCCAGCAGACTAGCGGGCGGGTATGAGCAGTTCTTC
TRBV29-1	-	TRBJ1-2	-	CSVEDGPYYYTF	TGCAGCGTTGAAGATGGCCCTTACTACTACACCTTC
TRBV28	TRBD1	TRBJ1-2	-	CASSSNPGQGNYGYTF	TGTGCCAGCAGTTCAAACCCGGGACAGGGCAACTATGGCTACACCTTC
TRBV12-5	-	TRBJ2-3	-	CASGLFNTDTQYF	TGTGCTAGTGGTTTATTTAACACGGATACGCAGTATTTT
TRBV29-1	TRBD1	TRBJ2-2	-	CSAGQGAGGELFF	TGCAGCGCAGGACAGGGGGCAGGCGGGGAGCTGTTTTTT
TRBV5-4	TRBD1	TRBJ2-7	-	CASSQTGGGYEQYF	TGTGCCAGCAGTCAGACAGGGGGCGGTTACGAGCAGTACTTC